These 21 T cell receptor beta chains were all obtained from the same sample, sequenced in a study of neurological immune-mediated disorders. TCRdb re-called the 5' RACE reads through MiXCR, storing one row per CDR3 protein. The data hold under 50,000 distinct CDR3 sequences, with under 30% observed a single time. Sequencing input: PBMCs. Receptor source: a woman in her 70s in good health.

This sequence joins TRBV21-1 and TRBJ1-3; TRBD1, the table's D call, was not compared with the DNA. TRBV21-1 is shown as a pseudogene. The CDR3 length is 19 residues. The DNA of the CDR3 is TGTGCCAGCAGCAAAGAAGTCGGATTTGGACAGTTCTCTGGAAACACCATATATTTT. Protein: CASSKEVGFGQFSGNTIYF.

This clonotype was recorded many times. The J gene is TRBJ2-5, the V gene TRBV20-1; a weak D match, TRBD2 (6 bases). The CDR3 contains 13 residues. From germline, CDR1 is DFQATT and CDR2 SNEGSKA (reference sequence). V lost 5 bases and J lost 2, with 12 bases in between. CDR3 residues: CSAFYREQETQYF. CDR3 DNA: TGCAGTGCTTTCTACCGGGAGCAAGAGACCCAGTACTTC.

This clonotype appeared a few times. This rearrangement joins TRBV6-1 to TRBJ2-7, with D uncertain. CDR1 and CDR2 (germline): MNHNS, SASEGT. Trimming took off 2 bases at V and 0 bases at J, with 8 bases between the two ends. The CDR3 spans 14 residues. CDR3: CASSEPSISYEQYF. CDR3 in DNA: TGTGCCAGCAGTGAACCCTCGATCTCCTACGAGCAGTACTTC.

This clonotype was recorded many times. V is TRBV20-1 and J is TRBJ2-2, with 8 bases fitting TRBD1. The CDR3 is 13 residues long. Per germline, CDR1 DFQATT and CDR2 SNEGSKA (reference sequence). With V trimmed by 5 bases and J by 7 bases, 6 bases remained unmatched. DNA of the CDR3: TGCAGTGCTCGGACAGGGATTGGCGGGGAGCTGTTTTTT. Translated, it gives CSARTGIGGELFF.

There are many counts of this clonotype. For the CDR3, the DNA is TGCAGTGCTAGGAGGGAGAATCAGCCCCAGCATTTT. Protein sequence: CSARRENQPQHF. V is TRBV20-1 and J is TRBJ1-5; D is unresolved. V was cut by 3 bases and J by 4 bases, with 7 bases left in between. The CDR3 loop spans 12 amino acids. Germline V gene sequence: CDR1 DFQATT, CDR2 SNEGSKA (reference sequence).

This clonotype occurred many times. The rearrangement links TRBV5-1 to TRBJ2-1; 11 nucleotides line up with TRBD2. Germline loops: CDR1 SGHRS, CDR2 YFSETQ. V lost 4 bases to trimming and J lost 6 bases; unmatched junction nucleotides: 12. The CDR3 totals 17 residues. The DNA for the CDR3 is TGCGCCAGCAGCCTAGACACTAGCGGGAGTAGCCCCAATGAGCAGTTCTTC. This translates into CASSLDTSGSSPNEQFF.

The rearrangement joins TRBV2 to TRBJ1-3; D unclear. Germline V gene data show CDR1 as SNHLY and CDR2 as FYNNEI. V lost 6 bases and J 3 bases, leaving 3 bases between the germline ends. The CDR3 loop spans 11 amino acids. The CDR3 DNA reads TGTGCCAGCAGCAGTGGAAACACCATATATTTT. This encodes CASSSGNTIYF.

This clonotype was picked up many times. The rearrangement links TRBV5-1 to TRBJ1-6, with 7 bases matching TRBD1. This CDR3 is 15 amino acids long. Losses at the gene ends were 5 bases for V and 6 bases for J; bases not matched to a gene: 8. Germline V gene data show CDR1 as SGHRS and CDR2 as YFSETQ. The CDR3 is CASRQTTGSNSPLHF. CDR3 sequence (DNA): TGCGCCAGCAGACAAACGACAGGGAGTAATTCACCCCTCCACTTT. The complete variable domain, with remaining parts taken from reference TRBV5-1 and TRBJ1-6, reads KAGVTQTPRYLIKTRGQQVTLSCSPISGHRSVSWYQQTPGQGLQFLFEYFSETQRNKGNFPGRFSGRQFSNSRSEMNVSTLELGDSALYLCASRQTTGSNSPLHFGNGTRLTVT.

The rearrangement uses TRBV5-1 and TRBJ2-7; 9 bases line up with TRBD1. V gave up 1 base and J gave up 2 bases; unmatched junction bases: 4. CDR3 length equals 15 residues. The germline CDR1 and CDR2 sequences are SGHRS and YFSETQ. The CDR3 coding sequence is TGCGCCAGCAGCTTGACAGGGGGCGATACCTACGAGCAGTACTTC. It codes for CASSLTGGDTYEQYF.

The DNA of the CDR3 is TGTGCCAGCAGTTCCCCCTGGAGGGGGCCAGTCAATGAGCAGTTCTTC. This codes for CASSSPWRGPVNEQFF. The chain links TRBV6-5 to TRBJ2-1, with D maybe TRBD1 (7 bases). The CDR3 sequence is 16 residues long. Germline values: CDR1 MNHEY, CDR2 SVGAGI. V dropped 4 bases and J dropped 6 bases, with 19 bases sitting between them.

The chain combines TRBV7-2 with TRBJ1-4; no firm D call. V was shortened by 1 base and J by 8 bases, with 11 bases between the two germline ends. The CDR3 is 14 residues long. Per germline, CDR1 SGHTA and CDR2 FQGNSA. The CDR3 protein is CASSLVAVDEKLFF. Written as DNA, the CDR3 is TGTGCCAGCAGCTTAGTTGCAGTTGACGAAAAACTGTTTTTT.

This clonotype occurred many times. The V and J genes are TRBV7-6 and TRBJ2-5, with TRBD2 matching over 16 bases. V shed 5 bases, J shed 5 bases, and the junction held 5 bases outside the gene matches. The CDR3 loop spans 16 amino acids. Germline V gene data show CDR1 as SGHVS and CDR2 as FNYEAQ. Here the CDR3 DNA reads TGTGCCAGCAGCGGGACGGGACTAGCGGGAGGGGAGACCCAGTACTTC. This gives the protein CASSGTGLAGGETQYF.

The CDR3 region is CASSLGRGGNQPQHF. The CDR3 DNA sequence: TGTGCCAGCAGCTTAGGGAGGGGGGGGAATCAGCCCCAGCATTTT. V usage is TRBV7-2 and J usage is TRBJ1-5; tentatively, D is TRBD1 (6 bases). The germline V and J ends were trimmed by 1 base and 4 bases, with 11 bases remaining between them. The CDR3 consists of 15 residues. Germline V lookup: CDR1 SGHTA, CDR2 FQGNSA.

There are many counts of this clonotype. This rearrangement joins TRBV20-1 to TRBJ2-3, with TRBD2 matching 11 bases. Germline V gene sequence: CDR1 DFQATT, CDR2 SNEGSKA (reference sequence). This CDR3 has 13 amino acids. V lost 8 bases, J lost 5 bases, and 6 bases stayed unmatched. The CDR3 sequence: CSFLAGGVDTQYF. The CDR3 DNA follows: TGCAGTTTCTTAGCGGGGGGGGTAGATACGCAGTATTTT.

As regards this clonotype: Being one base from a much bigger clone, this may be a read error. The CDR3 is CASSPNGANTDTQYF. CDR3 sequence (DNA): TGCGCCAGCAGCCCAAACGGGGCTAACACAGATACGCAGTATTTT. J is TRBJ2-3 and V is TRBV5-1; possibly TRBD1 or TRBD2 for D (5 bases each). The CDR3 runs 15 residues. Trimming left V 4 bases short and J 2 bases short, with 14 bases between. The germline V gene encodes CDR1 SGHRS and CDR2 YFSETQ.

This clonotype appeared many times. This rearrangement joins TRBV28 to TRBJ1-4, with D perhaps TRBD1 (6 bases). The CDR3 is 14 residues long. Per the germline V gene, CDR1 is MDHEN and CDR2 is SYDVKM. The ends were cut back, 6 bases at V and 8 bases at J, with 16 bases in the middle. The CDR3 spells CASSSDRRGEKLFF. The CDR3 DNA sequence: TGTGCCAGCAGCTCCGACAGGAGGGGAGAAAAACTGTTTTTT.

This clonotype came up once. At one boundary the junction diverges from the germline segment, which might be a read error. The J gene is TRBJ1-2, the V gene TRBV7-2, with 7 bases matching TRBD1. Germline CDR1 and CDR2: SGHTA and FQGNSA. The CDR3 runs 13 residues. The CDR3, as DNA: TGTTCCAGCAGTCAGAGACAGGGTGGTGGCTACACCTTC. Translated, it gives CSSSQRQGGGYTF. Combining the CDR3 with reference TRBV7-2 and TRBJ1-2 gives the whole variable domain GAGVSQSPSNKVTEKGKDVELRCDPISGHTALYWYRQSLGQGLEFLIYFQGNSAPDKSGLPSDRFSAERTGGSVSTLTIQRTQQEDSAVYLCSSSQRQGGGYTFGSGTRLTVV.

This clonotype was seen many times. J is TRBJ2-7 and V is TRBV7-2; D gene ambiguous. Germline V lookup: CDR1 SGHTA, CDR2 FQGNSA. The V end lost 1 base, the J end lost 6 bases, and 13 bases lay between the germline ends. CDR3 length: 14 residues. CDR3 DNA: TGTGCCAGCAGCTTAGACCTCCCGCATGTCGAGCAGTACTTC. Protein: CASSLDLPHVEQYF.

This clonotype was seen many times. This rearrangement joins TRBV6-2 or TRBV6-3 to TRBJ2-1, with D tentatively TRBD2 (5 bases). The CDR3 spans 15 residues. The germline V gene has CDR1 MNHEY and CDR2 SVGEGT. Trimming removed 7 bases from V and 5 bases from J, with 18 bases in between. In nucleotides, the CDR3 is TGTGCCAGCACCCGAGGACTGGGAGTAAACAATGAGCAGTTCTTC. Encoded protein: CASTRGLGVNNEQFF.

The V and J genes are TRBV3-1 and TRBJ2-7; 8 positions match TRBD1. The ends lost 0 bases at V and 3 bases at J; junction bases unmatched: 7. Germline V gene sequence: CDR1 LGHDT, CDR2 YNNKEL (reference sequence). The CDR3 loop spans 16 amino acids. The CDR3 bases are TGTGCCAGCAGCCAAGAGACGACAGGGGTAGACTACGAGCAGTACTTC. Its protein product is CASSQETTGVDYEQYF.

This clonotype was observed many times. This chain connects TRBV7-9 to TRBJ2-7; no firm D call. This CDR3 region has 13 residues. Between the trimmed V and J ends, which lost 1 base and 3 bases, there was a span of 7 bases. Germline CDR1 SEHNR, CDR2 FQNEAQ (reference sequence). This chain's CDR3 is CASSLVWSYEQYF. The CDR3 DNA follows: TGTGCCAGCAGCTTAGTATGGAGCTACGAGCAGTACTTC.